This T cell receptor (beta chain) comes out of a study of shared clonotypes between healthy human individuals. It was CD45RO-negative cells, positively selected for CCR7, that made up naive CD8 cells, with terminally differentiated effector memory CD45RA+ cells excluded. Adult Caucasians living in Nashville, Tennessee made up all of the donors. TCRdb's copy holds only in-frame clones and misses some; the assay was immunoSEQ multiplex PCR. The data show about 750,000 clones, 80% to 95% seen once. With respect to this clone: The antigen is undetermined.

Study outcomes and limitations: Sampling used blood alone; tissue repertoires probably differ. Against clonotypes common to all four donors, non-shared ones had lower generation probabilities.

The V gene end was trimmed by 5 bases and the J gene end by 5 bases; junction bases not matched to a gene: 5. The CDR3 contains 15 residues. Germline V gene sequence: CDR1 MNHEY, CDR2 SVGAGI. Sequencing was carried out using naive CD8+ T cells sorted from blood. The receptor was derived from a man younger than 40 in good health. This sequence joins TRBV6-5 and TRBJ2-5; TRBD2 matches at 13 bases. The DNA for the CDR3 is TGTGCCAGCAGTAGGACTAGCGGGAGTGCGGAGACCCAGTACTTC. Its protein is CASSRTSGSAETQYF.